A single sample gave rise to the 28 T cell receptor beta chains below, sequenced in a study of identical twins. TCRdb re-derived calls from the 5' RACE reads in MiXCR, one entry per CDR3 protein. In the table there are a few hundred thousand distinct CDR3 sequences, around 8% of which are singletons. These data were also reused for a study on yellow fever vaccine responses in identical twins.

The sample consisted of CD8+ T cells sorted from blood. These receptors were taken from a woman aged 18-29 years in good health.

This chain links TRBV6-1 with TRBJ2-1, with D possibly being TRBD2 (5 bases). Deletions cut 9 bases from V and 1 base from J, with 16 bases between. The CDR3 length is 15 residues. Germline V gene lookup returns CDR1 MNHNS and CDR2 SASEGT. The CDR3 region is CASTTSGHSYNEQFF. Written as DNA, the CDR3 is TGTGCCAGTACAACCAGCGGTCATTCCTACAATGAGCAGTTCTTC.

The chain has TRBV29-1 and TRBJ2-5; 7 bases map to TRBD1. J gave up 5 bases and V 7 bases, and 10 bases lay outside the gene matches. Germline lookup yields CDR1 SQVTM and CDR2 ANQGSEA. The length of the CDR3 is 13 residues. The CDR3 bases are TGCAGCGCTCCCGGGACAGAGGTGGAGACCCAGTACTTC. Translation: CSAPGTEVETQYF.

On this clonotype: Mismatch with germline at one junction end may stem from a read error. The chain couples TRBV20-1 to TRBJ2-7, with D possibly matching TRBD2 (6 bases). CDR1 is DFQATT, CDR2 SNEGSKA, per germline (reference sequence). The CDR3 runs 15 residues. The CDR3 loop reads CIARDFGGEFDEQYF. DNA of the CDR3: TGCATTGCTAGAGATTTTGGCGGGGAGTTCGACGAGCAGTACTTC.

This rearrangement joins TRBV2 to TRBJ2-5; D unclear. CDR3 size: 15 residues. V dropped 2 bases and J dropped 8 bases, with 18 bases sitting between them. Germline assignment: CDR1 SNHLY and CDR2 FYNNEI. The CDR3 protein is CASSELQDSMETQYF. The CDR3 bases are TGTGCCAGCAGTGAACTGCAGGATTCCATGGAAACCCAGTACTTC.

In its sample, this clonotype was seen many times. As DNA, the CDR3 is TGTGCCAGCAACCAGGGGGCGCAAAATGAGCAGTTCTTC. This codes for CASNQGAQNEQFF. The chain recombines TRBV6-1 with TRBJ2-1; 8 nucleotides line up with TRBD1. The V gene end was trimmed by 7 bases and the J gene end by 7 bases; junction bases not matched to a gene: 6. Per the germline V gene, CDR1 is MNHNS and CDR2 is SASEGT. The CDR3 consists of 13 residues.

This chain connects TRBV20-1 to TRBJ2-5; 9 bases map to TRBD1. After removal of 3 bases from V and 7 bases from J, the junction contained 12 bases not matched to a gene. Looked up from germline, CDR1 is DFQATT and CDR2 is SNEGSKA (reference sequence). The CDR3 extends over 15 amino acids. The CDR3 spells CSASEDRGWVGTQYF. The CDR3 DNA follows: TGCAGTGCTAGTGAGGACAGGGGATGGGTTGGGACCCAGTACTTC.

This clonotype came up a few times. This rearrangement joins TRBV6-2 or TRBV6-3 to TRBJ2-2; TRBD2 matches at 11 bases. The V and J ends lost 6 bases and 3 bases, in that order; junction bases with no gene match: 3. The CDR3 length is 15 residues. Germline loops: CDR1 MNHEY, CDR2 SVGEGT. CDR3 in DNA: TGTGCCAGCAGGACGGGACTAGCGGACACCGGGGAGCTGTTTTTT. Its protein is CASRTGLADTGELFF.

The rearrangement joins TRBV6-5 to TRBJ2-1; 7 bases are shared with TRBD2. The CDR3 is made up of 13 amino acids. The germline V gene has CDR1 MNHEY and CDR2 SVGAGI. V was pared by 2 bases and J by 8 bases, with 3 bases of the junction left unmatched. The CDR3 nucleotides read TGTGCCAGCAGTTACGGGGGGGTCTATGAGCAGTTCTTC. It codes for CASSYGGVYEQFF.

This clonotype showed up many times. This chain uses TRBV6-2 or TRBV6-3 with TRBJ2-3, with D unclear. Germline V CDR1 and CDR2: MNHEY, SVGEGT. V lost 0 bases and J 6 bases, leaving 10 bases between the germline ends. This CDR3 has 14 residues. CDR3 amino acids: CASSYSSSADTQYF. The DNA for the CDR3 is TGTGCCAGCAGTTACTCTTCCAGCGCGGATACGCAGTATTTT.

The chain recombines TRBV7-9 with TRBJ2-7; the D is unclear. Trimming took 8 bases from V and 0 from J, leaving 11 bases between them. There are 13 residues in the CDR3. Germline V gene data show CDR1 as SEHNR and CDR2 as FQNEAQ (reference sequence). This CDR3 reads CASQPTTSYEQYF. CDR3 DNA sequence: TGTGCCAGCCAACCCACGACCTCCTACGAGCAGTACTTC.

This clonotype has a handful of counts. CDR3 nucleotide sequence: TGTGCCAGCGGAGGGGTAAGGAATGAGCAGTTCTTC. Translation: CASGGVRNEQFF. This chain connects TRBV25-1 to TRBJ2-1; perhaps TRBD2 as D (6 bases). Germline V CDR1 and CDR2: MGHDK, SYGVNS. Trimming took 8 bases from V and 7 from J, leaving 12 bases between them. The CDR3 is made up of 12 amino acids.

This clonotype was counted at least ten times. The V and J genes are TRBV6-5 and TRBJ2-1; D is possibly TRBD2 (6 bases). V lost 4 bases and J lost 4, with 8 bases in between. The germline gives CDR1 MNHEY, CDR2 SVGAGI. This CDR3 contains 13 residues. The chain's CDR3 is CASSLDYYNEQFF. In DNA, the CDR3 is TGTGCCAGCAGTTTGGACTATTACAATGAGCAGTTCTTC.

This clonotype has a handful of counts. The rearrangement uses TRBV7-2 and TRBJ1-4; 9 nucleotides line up with TRBD1. CDR3 length: 15 amino acids. The J segment lost 4 bases and the V segment lost 5 bases, leaving 5 bases of the junction unmatched. From germline, CDR1 is SGHTA and CDR2 FQGNSA. The CDR3 loop is CASSPGQGGNEKLFF. DNA of the CDR3: TGTGCCAGCAGCCCGGGACAGGGTGGTAATGAAAAACTGTTTTTT.

This clonotype was found a few times. This sequence joins TRBV18 and TRBJ1-2; no reliable D call. V was shortened by 3 bases and J by 5 bases, with 13 bases between the two germline ends. The length of the CDR3 is 14 residues. Germline V gives CDR1 KGHSH, CDR2 LQKENI. This chain's CDR3 is CASSPREIQYGYTF. In DNA, the CDR3 is TGTGCCAGCTCACCCCGGGAGATACAATATGGCTACACCTTC.

This clonotype was detected many times. The CDR3 region has the DNA TGTGCCAGCAGACCGGACATAGCTGAAGCTTTCTTT. The encoded protein is CASRPDIAEAFF. The chain combines TRBV7-9 with TRBJ1-1; maybe TRBD1 (5 bases). The CDR3 extends over 12 amino acids. Deletions cut 6 bases from V and 6 bases from J, with 11 bases between. In germline, CDR1 is SEHNR, CDR2 FQNEAQ (reference sequence). Drawing the rest from reference TRBV7-9 and TRBJ1-1, the complete variable domain is DTGVSQNPRHKITKRGQNVTFRCDPISEHNRLYWYRQTLGQGPEFLTYFQNEAQLEKSRLLSDRFSAERPKGSFSTLEIQRTEQGDSAMYLCASRPDIAEAFFGQGTRLTVV.

J is TRBJ2-7 and V is TRBV7-6, with D possibly TRBD2 on 5 matching bases. This CDR3 spans 14 amino acids. V was trimmed by 1 base and J by 5 bases, leaving 12 bases between them. CDR1 is SGHVS, CDR2 FNYEAQ, per germline. CDR3 sequence (DNA): TGTGCCAGCAGCTTAGTTAGCCCCGGGGACGAGCAGTACTTC. This gives the protein CASSLVSPGDEQYF.

This clonotype was picked up a small number of times. V is TRBV20-1 and J is TRBJ2-7; 9 positions match TRBD1. The CDR3 extends over 14 amino acids. The V and J ends lost 3 bases and 3 bases, in that order; junction bases with no gene match: 6. Germline V gives CDR1 DFQATT, CDR2 SNEGSKA (reference sequence). CDR3 residues: CSARIDRGNYEQYF. CDR3 in DNA: TGCAGTGCTAGGATTGACAGGGGGAACTACGAGCAGTACTTC.

The sample holds a few counts of this clonotype. The chain carries TRBV12-5 and TRBJ2-3; 7 bases are a match to TRBD2. This CDR3 region has 16 residues. V lost 5 bases and J lost 3; bases outside the gene matches: 11. Germline CDR1 LGHNT, CDR2 FRNRAP. CDR3 DNA: TGTGCTAGTGGTCCCGGGGGGTACGGAGCTACAGATACGCAGTATTTT. This gives the protein CASGPGGYGATDTQYF.

In regard to this clonotype: A much bigger clone sits one base away, suggesting this may be a read error. The chain joins TRBV12-3 or TRBV12-4 to TRBJ2-1; a possible D gene is TRBD2 (5 bases). V dropped 3 bases and J dropped 2 bases, with 11 bases sitting between them. The CDR3 runs to 15 residues. CDR3 coding DNA: TGTGCCAGCAGTTTGCGCGGGCCCCCCTACAATGAGCAGTTCTTC. Protein: CASSLRGPPYNEQFF.

The chain joins TRBV6-6 to TRBJ2-7, with D uncertain. The germline V gene encodes CDR1 MNHNY and CDR2 SVGAGI (reference sequence). The CDR3 has 13 residues. V was pared by 8 bases and J by 1 base, with 12 bases between. This CDR3 is CASGRPLSYEQYF. CDR3 nucleotide sequence: TGTGCCAGCGGTCGCCCGTTATCCTACGAGCAGTACTTC.

This clonotype was observed a few times. A read error may account for a junction end that differs from germline. The rearrangement uses TRBV7-7 and TRBJ2-7, with 8 bases identical to TRBD1. This CDR3 is built from 13 residues. CDR1 and CDR2 from the germline V gene are SSHAT and FNYEAQ (reference sequence). CDR3: CASSYGQGREQYF. The CDR3 nucleotides read TGTGCTAGCAGCTACGGACAGGGTCGGGAGCAGTACTTC.

In DNA, the CDR3 is TGCAGCGTTGAAGGCCTAGGACAAGGTGGGGGGACCCAGTACTTC. Residues: CSVEGLGQGGGTQYF. The chain couples TRBV29-1 to TRBJ2-5; D may correspond to TRBD1 or TRBD2 (5 bases each). CDR1 and CDR2 (germline): SQVTM, ANQGSEA. V lost 1 base and J lost 7, with 19 bases in between. The CDR3 extends over 15 amino acids.

CDR3 nucleotides: TGTGCCAGCAGCTTGGACCTAGCGGGCCTCTACAATGAGCAGTTCTTC. Protein product: CASSLDLAGLYNEQFF. The chain is built from TRBV5-5 and TRBJ2-1, with 8 bases that match TRBD2. Per germline, CDR1 SGHKS and CDR2 YYEKEE (reference sequence). The junction had 5 bases not matched to a gene; V was cut back by 0 bases and J by 3 bases. CDR3 length equals 16 residues.

This clonotype was detected many times. The gene calls are TRBV10-3 and TRBJ2-1; 15 bases agree with TRBD2. CDR3 length: 17 amino acids. V gave up 4 bases and J gave up 10 bases; unmatched junction bases: 11. CDR1 is ENHRY, CDR2 SYGVKD, per germline. In DNA, the CDR3 is TGTGCCATCAGTGGGCCTACGGGACTAGCGGGGGGCCTGGAGCAGTTCTTC. This translates into CAISGPTGLAGGLEQFF.

V gene TRBV3-1 combines with J gene TRBJ2-1; D is ambiguous. The CDR3 runs to 15 residues. The germline V gene has CDR1 LGHDT and CDR2 YNNKEL (reference sequence). The ends were cut back, 1 base at V and 0 bases at J, with 7 bases in the middle. CDR3 protein: CASSQAYSSYNEQFF. The CDR3, as DNA: TGTGCCAGCAGCCAAGCGTACAGCTCCTACAATGAGCAGTTCTTC.

The chain joins TRBV7-9 to TRBJ1-3, with unresolved D. Germline V gene lookup returns CDR1 SEHNR and CDR2 FQNEAQ (reference sequence). The CDR3 extends over 14 amino acids. The V and J ends lost 10 bases and 0 bases respectively, with 13 bases between them. Here the CDR3 DNA reads TGTGCCACCGAGGCACGGAACTCTGGAAACACCATATATTTT. Its translation is CATEARNSGNTIYF.

At least ten counts were recorded for this clonotype. V is TRBV7-6 and J is TRBJ2-1, with D possibly matching TRBD1 (6 bases). Germline V gene data show CDR1 as SGHVS and CDR2 as FNYEAQ. This CDR3 spans 13 amino acids. Trimming left V 5 bases short and J 3 bases short, with 8 bases between. This chain's CDR3 is CASSADSYNEQFF. CDR3 sequence (DNA): TGTGCCAGCAGCGCGGACAGCTACAATGAGCAGTTCTTC.

V gene TRBV12-3 or TRBV12-4 combines with J gene TRBJ1-2; the match to TRBD1 covers 7 bases. The V segment lost 5 bases and the J segment 4 bases; nucleotides outside the gene matches: 7. The CDR3 contains 14 residues. This chain's CDR3 is CASSLDRQLYGYTF. DNA of the CDR3: TGTGCCAGCAGTCTGGACAGGCAACTCTATGGCTACACCTTC.